This TCR beta chain was captured by sequencing in a study of blood T cell repertoires in COVID-19. The method was immunoSEQ multiplex PCR; TCRdb's version includes in-frame clones alone and lacks a portion of them. The data hold approximately 300,000 clones, with just under 90% observed a single time. Enrolled during active infection, Seattle patients were then followed longitudinally. The source is a woman aged 45-65 years with COVID-19, enrolled during active disease. The material sequenced was peripheral blood.

CDR3 residues: CASSFPGLGPLHF. For the CDR3, the DNA is TGTGCCAGCAGTTTCCCCGGATTGGGGCCGCTCCACTTT. The chain joins TRBV6-5 to TRBJ1-6; D is perhaps TRBD1 (5 bases). Germline assignment: CDR1 MNHEY and CDR2 SVGAGI. The CDR3 is 13 residues long. V shed 4 bases and J shed 16 bases, with 17 bases lying between them.